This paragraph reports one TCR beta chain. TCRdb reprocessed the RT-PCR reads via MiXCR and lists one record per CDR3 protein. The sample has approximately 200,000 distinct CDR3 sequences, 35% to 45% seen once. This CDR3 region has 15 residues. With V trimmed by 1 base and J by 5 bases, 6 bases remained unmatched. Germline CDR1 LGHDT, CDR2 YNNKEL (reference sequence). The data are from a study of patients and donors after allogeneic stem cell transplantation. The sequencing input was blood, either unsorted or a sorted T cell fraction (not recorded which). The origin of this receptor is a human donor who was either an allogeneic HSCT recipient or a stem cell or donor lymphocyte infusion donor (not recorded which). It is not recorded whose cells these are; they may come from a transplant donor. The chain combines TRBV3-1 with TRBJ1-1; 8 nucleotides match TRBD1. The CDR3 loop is CASSQVTGGWTEAFF. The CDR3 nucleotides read TGTGCCAGCAGCCAAGTCACAGGGGGGTGGACTGAAGCTTTCTTT.